This is a list of T cell receptor beta chains from one sample in a study of blood T cell repertoires in COVID-19. The method was immunoSEQ multiplex PCR; TCRdb's version includes in-frame clones alone and lacks a portion of them. The profile shows roughly 190,000 clones, roughly 87% of them singletons. Sample: PBMCs or T cells enriched from blood (not recorded which). Source of these receptors: a woman in her 30s who had recovered from COVID-19. CDR3s include the opening cysteine and the closing phenylalanine or tryptophan. A D gene is named only where the DNA matches it firmly. Clone sizes are given selectively: once, few, many, or a class where the clone is expanded.

j_call clone_size v_call d_call cdr3_aa cdr3_nt
TRBJ1-2 . TRBV2 TRBD1 CASSVFLDRGGYTF TGTGCCAGCAGTGTATTCTTGGACAGGGGTGGCTACACCTTC
TRBJ2-3 . TRBV6-5 TRBD1 CASSYETGGWTDTQYF TGTGCCAGCAGTTACGAGACAGGGGGATGGACAGATACGCAGTATTTT
TRBJ2-3 once TRBV7-3 . CASSSRSGSASTDTQYF TGTGCCAGCAGCTCCCGCAGCGGAAGCGCAAGCACAGATACGCAGTATTTT
TRBJ1-3 . TRBV5-5 . CASSSLLSGNTIYF TGTGCCAGCAGTTCCCTACTCTCTGGAAACACCATATATTTT
TRBJ2-2 . TRBV7-3 TRBD2 CASSPQRGANTGELFF TGTGCCAGCAGCCCCCAGCGGGGGGCAAACACCGGGGAGCTGTTTTTT
TRBJ1-6 . TRBV6-5 . CASSFGEGNSPLHF TGTGCCAGCAGTTTCGGGGAGGGGAATTCACCCCTCCACTTT
TRBJ1-1 . TRBV5-6 TRBD1 CASSLRDRGYYRGTEAFF TGTGCCAGCAGCTTGCGGGACAGGGGTTATTATAGGGGAACTGAAGCTTTCTTT
TRBJ1-3 . TRBV3-1/TRBV3-2 . CASSQEGAVSGNTIYF TGTGCCAGCAGCCAAGAGGGGGCGGTCTCTGGAAACACCATATATTTT
TRBJ1-1 . TRBV28 . CASSLDLVTEAFF TGTGCCAGCAGTTTAGACTTGGTCACTGAAGCTTTCTTT
TRBJ2-1 . TRBV5-6 TRBD2 CASSRGLAENNEQFF TGTGCCAGCAGCCGAGGACTAGCGGAAAACAATGAGCAGTTCTTC
TRBJ2-1 . TRBV7-2 . CASSFTSWNEQFF TGTGCCAGCAGCTTTACTAGCTGGAATGAGCAGTTCTTC
TRBJ2-7 . TRBV6-5 TRBD2 CASSWTSGGYEQYF TGTGCCAGCAGTTGGACTAGCGGGGGCTACGAGCAGTACTTC
TRBJ2-1 . TRBV29-1 TRBD2 CSVNGGASGAYNEQFF TGCAGCGTGAACGGGGGTGCTAGCGGGGCCTACAATGAGCAGTTCTTC
TRBJ1-4 . TRBV18 . CASSPRGRVNEKLFF TGTGCCAGCTCACCAAGAGGCAGGGTTAATGAAAAACTGTTTTTT
TRBJ1-1 . TRBV20-1 . CSAIAGVEAFF TGCAGTGCCATCGCGGGAGTTGAAGCTTTCTTT
TRBJ1-1 . TRBV25-1 . CASRGTRGLNTEAFF TGTGCCAGCAGAGGCACCAGGGGTTTGAACACTGAAGCTTTCTTT
TRBJ2-6 . TRBV6-1 . CASSDDSSGANVLTF TGTGCCAGCAGTGACGACAGCTCTGGGGCCAACGTCCTGACTTTC
TRBJ1-1 . TRBV2 TRBD1 CASRDRVFVTEAFF TGTGCCAGCAGGGACAGGGTTTTTGTGACTGAAGCTTTCTTT
TRBJ2-7 . TRBV9 TRBD2 CASSSEETSGETQQYF TGTGCCAGCAGCTCCGAAGAGACTAGCGGAGAGACCCAGCAGTACTTC
TRBJ1-2 . TRBV9 . CASSVVTGTNYGYTF TGTGCCAGCAGCGTAGTTACAGGAACTAACTATGGCTACACCTTC
TRBJ1-4 . TRBV5-1 . CASSLNRATNEKLFF TGCGCCAGCAGCCTAAACAGGGCAACTAATGAAAAACTGTTTTTT
TRBJ1-4 . TRBV15 TRBD1 CATSRGQSNEKLFF TGTGCCACCAGTAGGGGACAGAGTAATGAAAAACTGTTTTTT
TRBJ2-1 . TRBV7-3 TRBD2 CASSLAGGLYNEQFF TGTGCCAGCAGCCTAGCGGGAGGTCTATACAATGAGCAGTTCTTC
TRBJ1-2 . TRBV19 . CASSIDLSGLWYYGYTF TGTGCCAGTAGTATAGATTTATCGGGGTTGTGGTACTATGGCTACACCTTC
TRBJ2-4 . TRBV7-2 TRBD2 CASTLAGGPGNTQYF TGTGCCAGTACACTAGCGGGAGGGCCGGGAAACACTCAGTACTTC
TRBJ1-4 . TRBV7-2 . CASSRDRANEKLFF TGTGCCAGCAGCCGGGATAGGGCTAATGAAAAACTGTTTTTT
TRBJ2-5 . TRBV19 . CASREGGAKETQYF TGTGCCAGTAGGGAAGGGGGGGCGAAAGAGACCCAGTACTTC
TRBJ2-1 . TRBV24-1 TRBD2 CATSSAGDNEQFF TGTGCCACCAGCAGCGCGGGGGACAATGAGCAGTTCTTC
TRBJ1-3 few TRBV29-1 . CSVEVVDTIYF TGCAGCGTTGAGGTTGTAGACACCATATATTTT
TRBJ1-2 . TRBV6-5 . CASSYSGLSYGYTF TGTGCCAGCAGTTACTCGGGACTAAGCTATGGCTACACCTTC
TRBJ1-5 . TRBV23-1 . CASTQSTEAGAGNQPQHF TGCGCCAGCACGCAATCTACCGAGGCAGGGGCCGGCAATCAGCCCCAGCATTTT
TRBJ2-1 . TRBV11-2 TRBD2 CASSLLPSGSRWDNEQFF TGTGCCAGCAGCTTACTTCCTAGCGGGAGTAGGTGGGACAATGAGCAGTTCTTC
TRBJ1-5 . TRBV30 . CAWSVLANQPQHF TGTGCCTGGAGTGTACTAGCTAATCAGCCCCAGCATTTT
TRBJ1-1 . TRBV4-2 TRBD1 CASSQEAIPGQGKNTEAFF TGTGCCAGCAGCCAAGAGGCAATTCCGGGACAGGGGAAGAACACTGAAGCTTTCTTT
TRBJ2-6 . TRBV7-9 TRBD1 CASTSRDRPGANVLTF TGTGCCAGCACCTCACGGGACAGGCCTGGGGCCAACGTCCTGACTTTC
TRBJ1-2 . TRBV5-1 TRBD1 CASSPGQGGYGYTF TGCGCCAGCAGCCCCGGACAGGGTGGCTATGGCTACACCTTC
TRBJ2-5 . TRBV9 TRBD1 CASSPRTGQLGETQYF TGTGCCAGCAGCCCCAGGACAGGACAATTAGGGGAGACCCAGTACTTC
TRBJ1-5 few TRBV19 . CASSAGEEQPQHF TGTGCCAGCTCGGCGGGGGAAGAACAGCCCCAGCATTTT
TRBJ1-2 . TRBV6-1 . CASSEAYSRLNYGYTF TGTGCCAGCAGTGAAGCGTACAGCCGCCTTAACTATGGCTACACCTTC
TRBJ2-2 . TRBV18 . CASSPDSSNTGELFF TGTGCCAGCTCTCCGGACTCGTCGAACACCGGGGAGCTGTTTTTT
TRBJ2-1 . TRBV29-1 . CSVEERGYYNEQFF TGCAGCGTTGAAGAACGGGGGTACTACAATGAGCAGTTCTTC
TRBJ2-7 . TRBV5-6 . CASSVTSYEQYF TGTGCCAGCAGCGTGACAAGCTACGAGCAGTACTTC
TRBJ2-5 once TRBV27 TRBD1 CASSQQGSWETQYF TGTGCCAGCAGTCAACAGGGGTCTTGGGAGACCCAGTACTTC
TRBJ1-5 once TRBV6-6 . CASILQGGDQPQHF TGTGCCAGCATATTACAGGGAGGGGATCAGCCCCAGCATTTT
TRBJ1-2 . TRBV5-5 TRBD1 CASSLDDRDNNYGYTF TGTGCCAGCAGCTTGGACGACAGGGACAATAACTATGGCTACACCTTC
TRBJ1-1 . TRBV30 . CAWSVSMSTEAFF TGTGCCTGGAGTGTCTCTATGAGCACTGAAGCTTTCTTT
TRBJ1-5 . TRBV7-2 TRBD1 CASSPTQGANQPQHF TGTGCCAGCAGCCCGACACAGGGGGCGAATCAGCCCCAGCATTTT
TRBJ2-5 . TRBV28 TRBD1 CACFKWTGGAGQETQYF TGTGCCTGCTTTAAGTGGACAGGGGGCGCTGGCCAAGAGACCCAGTACTTC
TRBJ1-2 . TRBV18 . CASSQERQDDYGYTF TGTGCCAGCTCACAGGAAAGACAGGACGACTATGGCTACACCTTC
TRBJ2-7 few TRBV25-1 TRBD2 CASSGQRVIAGHYEQYF TGTGCCAGTTCAGGACAGAGAGTAATAGCGGGACACTACGAGCAGTACTTC